This T cell receptor (beta chain) comes out of a study of shared clonotypes between healthy human individuals. Per the germline V gene, CDR1 is KGHSH and CDR2 is LQKENI. This CDR3 is built from 16 residues. V dropped 0 bases and J dropped 2; count of bases not matched to a gene: 4. This clone came up once. Method: immunoSEQ multiplex PCR; TCRdb's copy keeps in-frame clones and lacks some. The sample carries 2 million to 2.5 million clones, about 90% recorded once. The specimen was naive CD4+ T cells from PBMCs. Regarding subset: CD45RA+ positively selected. The sequence came from a man between 18 and 35 years old in good health. Some clones in this sample may be carry-over from other donors' samples. The chain recombines TRBV18 with TRBJ2-7; the match to TRBD1 covers 10 bases. This CDR3 reads CASSPPGTGVPYEQYF. CDR3 nucleotides: TGTGCCAGCTCACCACCTGGGACAGGGGTTCCCTACGAGCAGTACTTC.